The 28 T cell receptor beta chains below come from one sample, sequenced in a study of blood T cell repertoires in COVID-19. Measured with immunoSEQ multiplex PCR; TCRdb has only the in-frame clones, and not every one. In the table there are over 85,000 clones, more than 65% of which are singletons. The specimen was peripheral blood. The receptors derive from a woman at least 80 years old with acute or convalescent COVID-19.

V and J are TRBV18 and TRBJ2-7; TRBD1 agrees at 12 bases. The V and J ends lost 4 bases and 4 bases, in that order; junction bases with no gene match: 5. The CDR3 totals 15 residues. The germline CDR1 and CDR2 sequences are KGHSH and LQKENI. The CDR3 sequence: CASSRRGQGAYEQYF. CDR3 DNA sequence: TGTGCCAGCTCACGGCGGGGACAGGGGGCTTACGAGCAGTACTTC.

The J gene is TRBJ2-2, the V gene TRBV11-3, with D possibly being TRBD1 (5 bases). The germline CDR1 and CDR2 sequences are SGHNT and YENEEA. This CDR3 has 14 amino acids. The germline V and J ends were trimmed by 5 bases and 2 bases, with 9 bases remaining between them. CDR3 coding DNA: TGTGCCAGCAGCACAGGAGTTAACACCGGGGAGCTGTTTTTT. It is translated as CASSTGVNTGELFF. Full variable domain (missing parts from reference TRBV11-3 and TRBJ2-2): EAGVVQSPRYKIIEKKQPVAFWCNPISGHNTLYWYLQNLGQGPELLIRYENEEAVDDSQLPKDRFSAERLKGVDSTLKIQPAELGDSAVYLCASSTGVNTGELFFGEGSRLTVL.

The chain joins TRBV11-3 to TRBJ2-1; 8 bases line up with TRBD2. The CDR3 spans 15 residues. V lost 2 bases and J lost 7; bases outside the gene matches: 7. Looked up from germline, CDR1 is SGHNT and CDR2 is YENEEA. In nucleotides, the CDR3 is TGTGCCAGCAGCTTACTAAGCGGGAGTTCAAATGAGCAGTTCTTC. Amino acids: CASSLLSGSSNEQFF.

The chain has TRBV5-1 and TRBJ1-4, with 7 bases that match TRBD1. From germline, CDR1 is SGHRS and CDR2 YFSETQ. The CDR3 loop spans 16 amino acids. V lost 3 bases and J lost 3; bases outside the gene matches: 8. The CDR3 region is CASSSSPGTANEKLFF. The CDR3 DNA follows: TGCGCCAGCAGCTCTTCACCCGGGACAGCTAATGAAAAACTGTTTTTT. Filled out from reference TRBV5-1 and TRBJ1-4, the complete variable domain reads KAGVTQTPRYLIKTRGQQVTLSCSPISGHRSVSWYQQTPGQGLQFLFEYFSETQRNKGNFPGRFSGRQFSNSRSEMNVSTLELGDSALYLCASSSSPGTANEKLFFGSGTQLSVL.

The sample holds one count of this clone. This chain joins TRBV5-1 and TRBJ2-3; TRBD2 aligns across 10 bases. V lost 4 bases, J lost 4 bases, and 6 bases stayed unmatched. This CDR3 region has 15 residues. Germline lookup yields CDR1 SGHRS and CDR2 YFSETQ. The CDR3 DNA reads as TGCGCCAGCAGCCAAAGCGGGGGGGCCGCAGATACGCAGTATTTT. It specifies CASSQSGGAADTQYF.

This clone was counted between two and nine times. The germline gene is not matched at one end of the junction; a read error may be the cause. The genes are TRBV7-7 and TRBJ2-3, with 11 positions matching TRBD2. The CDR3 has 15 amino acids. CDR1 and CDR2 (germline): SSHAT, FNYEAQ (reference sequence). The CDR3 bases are TGTGCTAGCAGCTTAGCGGGGGGGCCGGCAGATACGCAGTATTTT. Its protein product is CASSLAGGPADTQYF. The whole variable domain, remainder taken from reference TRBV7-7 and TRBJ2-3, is GAGVSQSPRYKVTKRGQDVTLRCDPISSHATLYWYQQALGQGPEFLTYFNYEAQPDKSGLPSDRFSAERPEGSISTLTIQRTEQRDSAMYRCASSLAGGPADTQYFGPGTRLTVL.

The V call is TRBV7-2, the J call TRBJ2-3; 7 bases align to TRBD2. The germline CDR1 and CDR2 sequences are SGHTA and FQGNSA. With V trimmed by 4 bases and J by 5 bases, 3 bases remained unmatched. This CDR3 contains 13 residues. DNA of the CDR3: TGTGCCAGCAGCTCGTTAGCGGGAGATACGCAGTATTTT. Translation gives CASSSLAGDTQYF. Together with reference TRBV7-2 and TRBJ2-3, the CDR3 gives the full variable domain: GAGVSQSPSNKVTEKGKDVELRCDPISGHTALYWYRQSLGQGLEFLIYFQGNSAPDKSGLPSDRFSAERTGGSVSTLTIQRTQQEDSAVYLCASSSLAGDTQYFGPGTRLTVL.

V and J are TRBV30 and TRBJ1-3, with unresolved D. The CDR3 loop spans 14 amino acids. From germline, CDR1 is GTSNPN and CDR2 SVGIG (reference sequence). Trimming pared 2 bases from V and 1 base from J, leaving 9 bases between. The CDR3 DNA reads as TGTGCCTGGAGTCTTGGACTTTCTGGAAACACCATATATTTT. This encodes CAWSLGLSGNTIYF. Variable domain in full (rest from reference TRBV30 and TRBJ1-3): SQTIHQWPATLVQPVGSPLSLECTVEGTSNPNLYWYRQAAGRGLQLLFYSVGIGQISSEVPQNLSASRPQDRQFILSSKKLLLSDSGFYLCAWSLGLSGNTIYFGEGSWLTVV.

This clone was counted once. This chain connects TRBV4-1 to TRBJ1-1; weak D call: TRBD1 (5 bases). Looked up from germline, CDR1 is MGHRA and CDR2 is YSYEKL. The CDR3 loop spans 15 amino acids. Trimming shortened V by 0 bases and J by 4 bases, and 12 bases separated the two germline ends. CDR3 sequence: CASSQEIGVVTEAFF. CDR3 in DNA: TGCGCCAGCAGCCAAGAGATAGGGGTGGTCACTGAAGCTTTCTTT.

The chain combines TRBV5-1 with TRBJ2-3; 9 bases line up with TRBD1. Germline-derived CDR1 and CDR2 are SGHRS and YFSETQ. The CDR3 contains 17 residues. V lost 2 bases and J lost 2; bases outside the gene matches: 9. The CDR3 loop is CASSLRTGASSTDTQYF. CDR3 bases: TGCGCCAGCAGCTTAAGGACAGGGGCATCTTCCACAGATACGCAGTATTTT.

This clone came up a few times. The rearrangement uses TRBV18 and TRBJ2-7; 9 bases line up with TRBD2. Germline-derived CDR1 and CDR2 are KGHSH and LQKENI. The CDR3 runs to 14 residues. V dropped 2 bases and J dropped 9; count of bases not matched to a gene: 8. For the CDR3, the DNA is TGTGCCAGCTCACCAGAAGGGCGGGGGGGCCGGCAGTACTTC. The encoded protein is CASSPEGRGGRQYF.

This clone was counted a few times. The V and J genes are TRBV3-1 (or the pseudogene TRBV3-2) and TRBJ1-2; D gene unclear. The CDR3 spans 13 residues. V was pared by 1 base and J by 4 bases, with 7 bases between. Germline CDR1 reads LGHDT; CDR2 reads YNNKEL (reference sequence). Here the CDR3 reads CASSQALFYGYTF. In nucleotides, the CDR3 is TGTGCCAGCAGCCAAGCACTGTTCTATGGCTACACCTTC.

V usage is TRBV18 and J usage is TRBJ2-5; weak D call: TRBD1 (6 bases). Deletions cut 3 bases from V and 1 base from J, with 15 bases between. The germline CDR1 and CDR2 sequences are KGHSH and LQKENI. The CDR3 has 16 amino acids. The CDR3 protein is CASSPLTRGGQETQYF. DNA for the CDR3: TGTGCCAGCTCACCCCTAACGAGAGGGGGCCAAGAGACCCAGTACTTC.

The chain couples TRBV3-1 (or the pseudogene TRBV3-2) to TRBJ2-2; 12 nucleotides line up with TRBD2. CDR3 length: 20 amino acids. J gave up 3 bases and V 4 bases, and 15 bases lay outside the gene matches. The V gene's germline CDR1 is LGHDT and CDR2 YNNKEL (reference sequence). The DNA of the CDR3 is TGTGCCAGCAGCCGCCAGACTAGCGGGAGAGGGAGAGGAGACACCGGGGAGCTGTTTTTT. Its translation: CASSRQTSGRGRGDTGELFF.

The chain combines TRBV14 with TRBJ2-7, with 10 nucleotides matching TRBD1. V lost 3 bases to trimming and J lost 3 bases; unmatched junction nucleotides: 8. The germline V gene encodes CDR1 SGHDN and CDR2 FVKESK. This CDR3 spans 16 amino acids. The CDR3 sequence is CASSHHPGTGDYEQYF. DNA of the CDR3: TGTGCCAGCAGCCACCACCCCGGGACAGGGGACTACGAGCAGTACTTC.

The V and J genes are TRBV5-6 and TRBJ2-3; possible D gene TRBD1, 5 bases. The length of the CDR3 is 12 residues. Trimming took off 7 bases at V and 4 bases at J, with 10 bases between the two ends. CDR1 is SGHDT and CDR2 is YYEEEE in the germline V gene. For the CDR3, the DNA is TGTGCCAGCGAAGGGGCCGCAGATACGCAGTATTTT. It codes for CASEGAADTQYF. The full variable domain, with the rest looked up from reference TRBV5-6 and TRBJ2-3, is DAGVTQSPTHLIKTRGQQVTLRCSPKSGHDTVSWYQQALGQGPQFIFQYYEEEERQRGNFPDRFSGHQFPNYSSELNVNALLLGDSALYLCASEGAADTQYFGPGTRLTVL.

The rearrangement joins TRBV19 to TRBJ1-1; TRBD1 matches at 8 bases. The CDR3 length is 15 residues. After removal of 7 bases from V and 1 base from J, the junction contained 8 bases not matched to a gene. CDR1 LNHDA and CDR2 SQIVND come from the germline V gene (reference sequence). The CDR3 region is CASNPRTGTNTEAFF. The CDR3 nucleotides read TGTGCCAGTAACCCACGGACAGGGACGAACACTGAAGCTTTCTTT.

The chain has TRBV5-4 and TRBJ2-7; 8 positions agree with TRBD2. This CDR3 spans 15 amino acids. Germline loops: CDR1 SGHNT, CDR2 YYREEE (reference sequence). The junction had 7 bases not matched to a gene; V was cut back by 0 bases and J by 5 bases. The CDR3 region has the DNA TGTGCCAGCAGCTTGGGGATGGCGGGAGGTGACGAGCAGTACTTC. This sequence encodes CASSLGMAGGDEQYF.

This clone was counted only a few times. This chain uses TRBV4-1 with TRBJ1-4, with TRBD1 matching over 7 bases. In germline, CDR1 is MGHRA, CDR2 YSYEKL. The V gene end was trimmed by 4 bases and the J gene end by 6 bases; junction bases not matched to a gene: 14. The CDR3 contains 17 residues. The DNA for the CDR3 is TGCGCCAGCAGCCCAGAAGATACCCTCGACAGGGATGAAAAACTGTTTTTT. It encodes CASSPEDTLDRDEKLFF.

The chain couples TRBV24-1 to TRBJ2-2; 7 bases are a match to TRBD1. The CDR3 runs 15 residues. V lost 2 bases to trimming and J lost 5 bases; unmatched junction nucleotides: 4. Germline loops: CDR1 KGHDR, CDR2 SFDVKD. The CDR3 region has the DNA TGTGCCACCAGTGATTCCGGGACAGTGACCGGGGAGCTGTTTTTT. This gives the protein CATSDSGTVTGELFF.

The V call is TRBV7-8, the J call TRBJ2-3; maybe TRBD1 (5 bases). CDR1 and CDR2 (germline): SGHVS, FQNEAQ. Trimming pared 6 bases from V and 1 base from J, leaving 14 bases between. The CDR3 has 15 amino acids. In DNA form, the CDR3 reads TGTGCCAGCAGTTTCCTTCAGGGCGGCACAGATACGCAGTATTTT. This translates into CASSFLQGGTDTQYF.

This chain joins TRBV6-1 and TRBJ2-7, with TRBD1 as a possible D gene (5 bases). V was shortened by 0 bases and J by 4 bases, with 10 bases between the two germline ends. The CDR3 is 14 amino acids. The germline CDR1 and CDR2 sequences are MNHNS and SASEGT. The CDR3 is CASSEAFRQYEQYF. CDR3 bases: TGTGCCAGCAGTGAAGCTTTCAGACAGTACGAGCAGTACTTC.

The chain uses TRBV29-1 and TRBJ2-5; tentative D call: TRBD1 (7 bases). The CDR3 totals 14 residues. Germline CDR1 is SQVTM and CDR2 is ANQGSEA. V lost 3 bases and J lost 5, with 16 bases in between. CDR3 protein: CSVDALQGRETQYF. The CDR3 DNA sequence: TGCAGCGTTGACGCGTTACAGGGGAGGGAGACCCAGTACTTC.

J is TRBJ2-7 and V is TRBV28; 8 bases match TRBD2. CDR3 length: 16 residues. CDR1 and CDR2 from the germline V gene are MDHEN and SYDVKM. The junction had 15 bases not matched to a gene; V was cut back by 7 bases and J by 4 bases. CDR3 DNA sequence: TGTGCCAGCACCTCATCACGTGGAGCGGGAGAGTACGAGCAGTACTTC. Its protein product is CASTSSRGAGEYEQYF.

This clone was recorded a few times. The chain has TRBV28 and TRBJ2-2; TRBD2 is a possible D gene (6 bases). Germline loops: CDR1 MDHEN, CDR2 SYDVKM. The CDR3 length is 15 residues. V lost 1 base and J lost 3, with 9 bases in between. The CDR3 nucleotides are TGTGCCAGCAGTTTATCCGGGGGAGACACCGGGGAGCTGTTTTTT. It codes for CASSLSGGDTGELFF.

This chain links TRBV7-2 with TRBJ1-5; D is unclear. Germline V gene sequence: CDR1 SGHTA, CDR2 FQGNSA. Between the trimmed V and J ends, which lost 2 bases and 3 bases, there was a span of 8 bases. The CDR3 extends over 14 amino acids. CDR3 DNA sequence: TGTGCCAGCAGCTTACTCGGGGACAATCAGCCCCAGCATTTT. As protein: CASSLLGDNQPQHF.

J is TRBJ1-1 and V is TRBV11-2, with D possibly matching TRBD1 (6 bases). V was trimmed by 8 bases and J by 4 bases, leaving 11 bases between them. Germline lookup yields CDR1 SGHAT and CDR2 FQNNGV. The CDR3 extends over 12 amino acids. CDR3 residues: CASSTGGTEAFF. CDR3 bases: TGTGCCAGCTCGACAGGCGGCACTGAAGCTTTCTTT.

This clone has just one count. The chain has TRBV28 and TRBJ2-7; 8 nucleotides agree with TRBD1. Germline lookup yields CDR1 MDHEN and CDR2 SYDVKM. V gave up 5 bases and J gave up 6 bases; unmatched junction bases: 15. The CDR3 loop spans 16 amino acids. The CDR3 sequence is CASSEMWTGFMGEQYF. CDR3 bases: TGTGCCAGCAGTGAAATGTGGACAGGGTTCATGGGCGAGCAGTACTTC. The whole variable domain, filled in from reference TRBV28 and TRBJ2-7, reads DVKVTQSSRYLVKRTGEKVFLECVQDMDHENMFWYRQDPGLGLRLIYFSYDVKMKEKGDIPEGYSVSREKKERFSLILESASTNQTSMYLCASSEMWTGFMGEQYFGPGTRLTVT.